This record concerns one T cell receptor (beta chain) sequence. The data derive from a study of blood T cell repertoires in COVID-19. Study-level background: Sources were T cells, B-cell-depleted T cells, or PBMCs; the material itself was cDNA or gDNA.

In the original workflow: Estimation of nucleated cell counts relied on the amplification of reference gene primers. Only in-frame clones appear in the TCRdb table, and some are missing; sequencing was by immunoSEQ multiplex PCR. The V and J calls and clone size come from that table; D and trimming were worked out from the DNA. The sample has about 89,000 clones, around 72% seen once. Losses at the gene ends were 6 bases for V and 0 bases for J; bases not matched to a gene: 5. CDR1 and CDR2 (germline): SGHVS, FQNEAQ. This CDR3 spans 15 amino acids. Sequencing was carried out using peripheral blood. V usage is TRBV7-8 and J usage is TRBJ1-3; 7 bases align to TRBD1. The clonotype originates from a woman older than 75 with acute or convalescent COVID-19. This CDR3 is CASSSQGFSGNTIYF. Written as DNA, the CDR3 is TGTGCCAGCAGTTCACAGGGGTTCTCTGGAAACACCATATATTTT.